One T cell receptor beta chain is described in this entry. The data were obtained in a study of blood T cell repertoires in COVID-19. Libraries were prepared by immunoSEQ multiplex PCR; TCRdb keeps only in-frame clonotypes and omits some of them. The table has roughly 350,000 clones, 87% seen once. J gave up 9 bases and V 1 base, and 8 bases lay outside the gene matches. The germline V gene encodes CDR1 SGHNT and CDR2 YENEEA. The CDR3 has 17 amino acids. Specimen: peripheral blood. V and J are TRBV11-3 and TRBJ2-1; 14 nucleotides agree with TRBD2. The sequence came from a woman between 45 and 65 years old with COVID-19, enrolled during active disease. The CDR3 region is CASSLGMTSGRDFEQFF. The CDR3 bases are TGTGCCAGCAGCTTAGGAATGACTAGCGGGAGGGATTTTGAGCAGTTCTTC.